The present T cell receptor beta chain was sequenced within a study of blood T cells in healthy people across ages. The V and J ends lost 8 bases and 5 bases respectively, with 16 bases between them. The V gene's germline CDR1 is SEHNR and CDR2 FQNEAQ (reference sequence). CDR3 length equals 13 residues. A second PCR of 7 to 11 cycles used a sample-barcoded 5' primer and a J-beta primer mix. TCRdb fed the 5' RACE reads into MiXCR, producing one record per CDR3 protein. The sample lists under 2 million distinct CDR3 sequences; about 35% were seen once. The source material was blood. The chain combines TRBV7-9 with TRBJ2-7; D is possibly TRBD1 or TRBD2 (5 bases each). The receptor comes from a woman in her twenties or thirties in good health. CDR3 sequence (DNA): TGTGCCAGCCGAGGGGACCCGGGCGACGAGCAGTACTTC. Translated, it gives CASRGDPGDEQYF.